The clone carrying this T cell receptor (beta chain) was picked up many times. What it recognizes is unknown. Looked up from germline, CDR1 is LNHDA and CDR2 is SQIVND (reference sequence). CDR3 length equals 14 residues. The V gene end was trimmed by 2 bases and the J gene end by 9 bases; junction bases not matched to a gene: 4. TCRdb independently ran MiXCR on the multiplex PCR reads; one entry per CDR3 protein. The sample includes some 100,000 distinct CDR3 sequences, 21% of them seen just once. This sample was taken from a study of breast tumors, draining lymph nodes, adjacent tissues. Broader study findings: Tumor repertoires ranked between lymph nodes and nontumor tissue in diversity, with V and J gene preferences.

Axillary draining lymph nodes of breast cancer patients supplied the node samples. The sequenced sample consisted of axillary lymph node tissue. The V call is TRBV19, the J call TRBJ2-1; 10 bases are shared with TRBD2. This receptor was identified in a female donor with breast cancer. Some clones in this sample may be carry-over from other donors' samples. The CDR3 DNA reads TGTGCCAGTAGTATAAGGCTAGCGGGAGCTGAGCAGTTCTTC. Translation gives CASSIRLAGAEQFF.